This TCR beta chain emerged from a study of control samples from healthy donors and cancer patients. The CDR3 runs 12 residues. The V end lost 10 bases, the J end lost 1 base, and 9 bases lay between the germline ends. Germline V gene sequence: CDR1 KGHDR, CDR2 SFDVKD. This table comes from immunoSEQ multiplex PCR, and its TCRdb copy is limited to in-frame clones, with some not included. Here the sample spans 95,000 to 150,000 clones, roughly 87% being singletons. This receptor was taken from a man aged 35-49 years in good health. Sequenced sample: blood. The chain uses TRBV24-1 and TRBJ1-1, with D unresolved. As DNA, the CDR3 is TGTGCCACTATGAATGAGAACACTGAAGCTTTCTTT. This codes for CATMNENTEAFF.